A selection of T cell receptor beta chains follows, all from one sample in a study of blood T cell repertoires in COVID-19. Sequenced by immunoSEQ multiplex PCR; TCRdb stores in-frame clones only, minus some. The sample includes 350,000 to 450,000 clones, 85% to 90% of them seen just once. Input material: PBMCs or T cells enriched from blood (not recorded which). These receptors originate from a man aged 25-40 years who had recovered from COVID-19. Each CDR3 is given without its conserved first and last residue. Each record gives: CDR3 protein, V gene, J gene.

CDR3 protein: AWSSGYRMNTEAF
V gene: TRBV30
J gene: TRBJ1-1

CDR3 protein: ASSLEPSSGNTIY
V gene: TRBV7-2
J gene: TRBJ1-3

CDR3 protein: ASSLENYGYT
V gene: TRBV28
J gene: TRBJ1-2

CDR3 protein: ASSFGQGTYEQY
V gene: TRBV28
J gene: TRBJ2-7

CDR3 protein: ASSQTEGRLNGYT
V gene: TRBV3-1/TRBV3-2
J gene: TRBJ1-2

CDR3 protein: ASSFWTGSDEQF
V gene: TRBV27
J gene: TRBJ2-1

CDR3 protein: ASSVGLAGRSTDTQY
V gene: TRBV9
J gene: TRBJ2-3

CDR3 protein: ASESGGELF
V gene: TRBV6-5
J gene: TRBJ2-2

CDR3 protein: ASSLETGLNQPQH
V gene: TRBV7-8
J gene: TRBJ1-5

CDR3 protein: ASSLGPGEQF
V gene: TRBV5-1
J gene: TRBJ2-1

CDR3 protein: ASSSNEQY
V gene: TRBV12-3/TRBV12-4
J gene: TRBJ2-7

CDR3 protein: ASSLLQGSSYEQY
V gene: TRBV28
J gene: TRBJ2-7

CDR3 protein: ASRGGFSNQPQH
V gene: TRBV2
J gene: TRBJ1-5

CDR3 protein: ASSQDSDEQF
V gene: TRBV3-1/TRBV3-2
J gene: TRBJ2-1

CDR3 protein: ASSWTSGNEQF
V gene: TRBV27
J gene: TRBJ2-1

CDR3 protein: ASSLTGTLSSGQY
V gene: TRBV6-5
J gene: TRBJ2-7

CDR3 protein: ASSFYPRAGANVLT
V gene: TRBV7-9
J gene: TRBJ2-6